These 21 T cell receptor beta chains were sequenced from one sample in a study of identical twins. TCRdb analysed the 5' RACE reads with MiXCR anew, one entry per CDR3 protein. The sample holds 400,000 to 550,000 distinct CDR3 sequences; approximately 14% are singletons and the top ten take 0.95% to 1%. The data also belong to a second study, concerning yellow fever vaccine responses in identical twins.

The specimen sequenced was CD4+ T cells sorted from blood. These receptors originate from a woman aged 18-29 years in good health.

The rearrangement uses TRBV5-1 and TRBJ2-1, with 9 bases aligning to TRBD1. The V and J ends lost 5 bases and 4 bases, in that order; junction bases with no gene match: 4. CDR3 length: 14 residues. Germline-derived CDR1 and CDR2 are SGHRS and YFSETQ. The CDR3 DNA reads as TGCGCCAGCAGGGCCGGGACAGGGTACAATGAGCAGTTCTTC. Its translation: CASRAGTGYNEQFF.

The CDR3 DNA reads TGCAGTGCACGACCGCGGACTAGCGCCCAAGAGACCCAGTACTTC. Amino acids: CSARPRTSAQETQYF. V is TRBV20-1 and J is TRBJ2-5, with 9 nucleotides matching TRBD2. V was clipped by 6 bases and J by 1 base; unmatched bases: 9. The CDR3 loop spans 15 amino acids. Germline loops: CDR1 DFQATT, CDR2 SNEGSKA (reference sequence).

Of note for this clonotype: A junction boundary mismatches the germline segment, possibly from a read error. The genes are TRBV5-1 and TRBJ1-6; D uncertain. Germline CDR1 reads SGHRS; CDR2 reads YFSETQ. CDR3 size: 14 residues. The CDR3 bases are TGCGCCAGCAGCATCGGGTCCTATAATTCGCCCCTCCACTTT. Translation: CASSIGSYNSPLHF. Full variable domain (rest looked up from reference TRBV5-1 and TRBJ1-6): KAGVTQTPRYLIKTRGQQVTLSCSPISGHRSVSWYQQTPGQGLQFLFEYFSETQRNKGNFPGRFSGRQFSNSRSEMNVSTLELGDSALYLCASSIGSYNSPLHFGNGTRLTVT.

This chain connects TRBV10-3 to TRBJ2-2; the match to TRBD1 covers 7 bases. J gave up 0 bases and V 7 bases, and 5 bases lay outside the gene matches. CDR1 ENHRY and CDR2 SYGVKD come from the germline V gene. The CDR3 extends over 15 amino acids. The DNA for the CDR3 is TGTGCCATCAACAGGGGAGAGGCGAACACCGGGGAGCTGTTTTTT. Protein: CAINRGEANTGELFF.

This chain uses TRBV7-3 with TRBJ2-2; D is perhaps TRBD1 (5 bases). V was clipped by 0 bases and J by 8 bases, with 16 bases between them. Per the germline V gene, CDR1 is SGHTA and CDR2 is FQGTGA. The CDR3 covers 16 residues. DNA for the CDR3: TGTGCCAGCAGCTTAACTGTCCCGGGCAGGGAAGGGGAGCTGTTTTTT. Translated, it gives CASSLTVPGREGELFF.

CDR3 sequence (DNA): TGCAGTGCTATAGGGGGCCAAGAGACCCAGTACTTC. Translating gives CSAIGGQETQYF. This chain connects TRBV20-1 to TRBJ2-5; possibly TRBD1 for D (6 bases). V was cut by 4 bases and J by 1 base, with 7 bases left in between. The germline V gene has CDR1 DFQATT and CDR2 SNEGSKA (reference sequence). The CDR3 runs to 12 residues.

The gene calls are TRBV4-2 and TRBJ2-5, with TRBD2 matching over 7 bases. Germline CDR1 is LGHNA and CDR2 is YNFKEQ. Losses at the gene ends were 0 bases for V and 6 bases for J; bases not matched to a gene: 10. The CDR3 is 16 residues long. CDR3 sequence (DNA): TGTGCCAGCAGCCAAGAACTAAGCGGGATCGGGAAGACCCAGTACTTC. It codes for CASSQELSGIGKTQYF.

This clonotype was found many times. The CDR3 sequence: CASSQKSIDTQYF. The CDR3 bases are TGTGCCAGCAGCCAAAAGTCGATAGATACGCAGTATTTT. V gene TRBV3-1 combines with J gene TRBJ2-3; D is undetermined. Germline V gene data show CDR1 as LGHDT and CDR2 as YNNKEL (reference sequence). This CDR3 region has 13 residues. Trimming removed 2 bases at V and 5 bases at J, with 8 bases between.

The V and J genes are TRBV5-1 and TRBJ2-7, with D maybe TRBD1 (5 bases). This CDR3 spans 16 amino acids. The germline gives CDR1 SGHRS, CDR2 YFSETQ. Trimming cost V 0 bases and J 3 bases, with 16 bases left between them. The chain's CDR3 is CASSLGLGPGHYEQYF. The CDR3 coding sequence is TGCGCCAGCAGCTTGGGTTTAGGTCCAGGGCACTACGAGCAGTACTTC.

This clonotype occurred many times. The chain uses TRBV20-1 and TRBJ2-3, with D perhaps matching TRBD2 (5 bases). The CDR3 runs to 15 residues. Germline-derived CDR1 and CDR2 are DFQATT and SNEGSKA (reference sequence). V lost 0 bases and J lost 2, with 12 bases in between. In DNA, the CDR3 is TGCAGTGCTAGAGATCGATTCGGGAACACAGATACGCAGTATTTT. Residues: CSARDRFGNTDTQYF.

The V gene is TRBV6-1, the J gene TRBJ2-1, with a tentative D call TRBD2 (7 bases). CDR1 MNHNS and CDR2 SASEGT come from the germline V gene. This CDR3 spans 19 amino acids. V was clipped by 8 bases and J by 0 bases, with 26 bases between them. The CDR3, as DNA: TGTGCCAGCCGGGGGACGCGAACGGGGGGAGGGGGCTCCTACAATGAGCAGTTCTTC. Translation gives CASRGTRTGGGGSYNEQFF.

This clonotype was counted between two and nine times. The rearrangement joins TRBV7-2 to TRBJ2-5; D is uncertain. The germline CDR1 and CDR2 sequences are SGHTA and FQGNSA. The germline V and J ends were trimmed by 5 bases and 1 base, with 11 bases remaining between them. The CDR3 runs to 14 residues. The CDR3 sequence is CASSPPWIQETQYF. CDR3 nucleotides: TGTGCCAGCAGCCCGCCCTGGATCCAAGAGACCCAGTACTTC.

There are many counts of this clonotype. This chain joins TRBV12-3 or TRBV12-4 and TRBJ2-1; D gene unclear. This CDR3 is built from 13 residues. V lost 4 bases and J 6 bases, leaving 10 bases between the germline ends. The CDR3 loop is CASSWNSINEQFF. The DNA of the CDR3 is TGTGCCAGCAGTTGGAACTCGATCAATGAGCAGTTCTTC.

The rearrangement links TRBV19 to TRBJ2-3, with D unclear. The germline gives CDR1 LNHDA, CDR2 SQIVND (reference sequence). This CDR3 is 13 amino acids long. Trimming took 8 bases from V and 1 from J, leaving 10 bases between them. CDR3 region: CASSVVRTDTQYF. The CDR3 DNA follows: TGTGCCAGTTCAGTAGTCCGCACAGATACGCAGTATTTT.

A few counts support this clonotype. The chain links TRBV3-1 to TRBJ1-1, with D possibly TRBD1 on 5 matching bases. V was trimmed by 4 bases and J by 10 bases, leaving 13 bases between them. Germline CDR1 reads LGHDT; CDR2 reads YNNKEL (reference sequence). CDR3 length equals 12 residues. DNA for the CDR3: TGTGCCAGCAGCCGAACAGCCACAGGAGCTTTCTTT. Translation: CASSRTATGAFF.

In its sample, this clonotype was seen a few times. This sequence joins TRBV10-3 and TRBJ2-3; 8 bases line up with TRBD1. CDR3 length: 17 residues. Germline V gene lookup returns CDR1 ENHRY and CDR2 SYGVKD. Unmatched junction bases numbered 15, after V lost 6 bases and J lost 4 bases. This chain's CDR3 is CAISGQGKHSHSDTQYF. CDR3 coding DNA: TGTGCCATCAGCGGACAGGGAAAACATAGTCATTCAGATACGCAGTATTTT.

The sample holds many counts of this clonotype. J is TRBJ2-1 and V is TRBV12-3 or TRBV12-4; TRBD2 matches at 9 bases. The CDR3 is 17 amino acids. The V and J ends lost 5 bases and 4 bases, in that order; junction bases with no gene match: 12. In DNA, the CDR3 is TGTGCCAGCAGTCCCCCAGCGGGTAGCGGGGGTTACAATGAGCAGTTCTTC. It encodes CASSPPAGSGGYNEQFF.

This clonotype was observed a handful of times. One end of the junction does not line up with germline, which may come from a read error. This chain uses TRBV7-7 with TRBJ2-7, with unresolved D. Germline CDR1 reads SSHAT; CDR2 reads FNYEAQ (reference sequence). This CDR3 contains 13 residues. The CDR3 loop reads CASSLRFSYEQYF. CDR3 in DNA: TGTGCTAGCAGCTTACGCTTCTCCTACGAGCAGTACTTC.

The gene calls are TRBV11-2 and TRBJ2-1; TRBD2 matches at 8 bases. Germline trimming cut 0 bases from V and 8 bases from J; bases unmatched to any gene: 6. Looked up from germline, CDR1 is SGHAT and CDR2 is FQNNGV. This CDR3 is built from 15 residues. The CDR3: CASSLDLREGHEQFF. The CDR3 coding sequence is TGTGCCAGCAGCTTAGATCTACGGGAGGGCCATGAGCAGTTCTTC.

This clonotype turned up a few times. V gene TRBV7-8 combines with J gene TRBJ1-6; D is ambiguous. Germline V gene sequence: CDR1 SGHVS, CDR2 FQNEAQ. V was cut by 6 bases and J by 7 bases, with 19 bases left in between. This CDR3 contains 16 residues. The CDR3 nucleotides are TGTGCCAGCAGGCCTCGACGGGATGAACGGAATTCACCCCTCCACTTT. This codes for CASRPRRDERNSPLHF.

The V gene is TRBV6-5, the J gene TRBJ1-2, with TRBD1 matching over 9 bases. The CDR3 totals 15 residues. Per germline, CDR1 MNHEY and CDR2 SVGAGI. The V gene end was trimmed by 2 bases and the J gene end by 4 bases; junction bases not matched to a gene: 5. CDR3: CASSYTLGQGYGYTF. The CDR3, as DNA: TGTGCCAGCAGTTACACCTTGGGACAGGGCTATGGCTACACCTTC.